The table lists the clone carrying this TCR beta chain with many counts. What it binds is unknown. The sample comes from a study of blood T cells in healthy people across ages. Study-level background: There was about one barcoded beta molecule captured by template switching per two T cells. Whole-study findings and limits: Investigators viewed diversity estimates from one million T cells as underestimates, the study reported.

For the second PCR, which ran for 7 to 11 cycles, a sample-barcoded 5' primer and a J-beta primer mix were used. TCRdb reprocessed the 5' RACE reads via MiXCR and lists one record per CDR3 protein. The table includes 1 million to 1.2 million distinct CDR3 sequences, around two fifths detected once. The length of the CDR3 is 13 residues. The V gene's germline CDR1 is SGHRS and CDR2 YFSETQ. Trimming shortened V by 4 bases and J by 6 bases, and 11 bases separated the two germline ends. The sample was blood. The chain uses TRBV5-1 and TRBJ2-1; D remains unclear. The sequence derives from a young man in good health. The CDR3 bases are TGCGCCAGCAGCAAAGCCTGGGCCAATGAGCAGTTCTTC. Translating gives CASSKAWANEQFF. The full variable domain, its missing parts supplied by reference TRBV5-1 and TRBJ2-1, is KAGVTQTPRYLIKTRGQQVTLSCSPISGHRSVSWYQQTPGQGLQFLFEYFSETQRNKGNFPGRFSGRQFSNSRSEMNVSTLELGDSALYLCASSKAWANEQFFGPGTRLTVL.